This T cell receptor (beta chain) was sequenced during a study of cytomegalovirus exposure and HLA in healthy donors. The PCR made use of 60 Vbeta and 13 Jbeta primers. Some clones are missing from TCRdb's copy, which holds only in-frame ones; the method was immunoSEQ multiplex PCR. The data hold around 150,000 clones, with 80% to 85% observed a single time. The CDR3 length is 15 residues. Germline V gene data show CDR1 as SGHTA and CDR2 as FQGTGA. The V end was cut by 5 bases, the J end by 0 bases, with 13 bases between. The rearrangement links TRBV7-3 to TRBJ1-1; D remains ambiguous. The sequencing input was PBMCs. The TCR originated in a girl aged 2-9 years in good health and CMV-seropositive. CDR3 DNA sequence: TGTGCCAGCAGCCCGGTTGGGAGGGTGAACACTGAAGCTTTCTTT. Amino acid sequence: CASSPVGRVNTEAFF. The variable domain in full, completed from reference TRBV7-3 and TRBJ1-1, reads GAGVSQTPSNKVTEKGKYVELRCDPISGHTALYWYRQSLGQGPEFLIYFQGTGAADDSGLPNDRFFAVRPEGSVSTLKIQRTERGDSAVYLCASSPVGRVNTEAFFGQGTRLTVV.